The source of this TCR beta chain is a study of response to subunit inactivated influenza vaccine. Study results and limitations: The study's authors posited that every seasonal influenza vaccination enlists few new T cells.

A note on this clonotype: Its specificity is unknown.

The CDR3 is 16 residues long. Germline V gene lookup returns CDR1 SGDLS and CDR2 YYNGEE. J lost 9 bases, V lost 0 bases, and 9 bases had no gene match. In TCRdb, the RT-PCR reads were re-called with MiXCR into one record per CDR3 protein. The table has 600,000 to 700,000 distinct CDR3 sequences, 12% to 15% seen once. The chain employs TRBV9 and TRBJ2-1; the match to TRBD2 covers 10 bases. Material: PBMCs from blood, obtained less than 15 days before vaccination. This clonotype was obtained from a middle-aged man who received an inactivated influenza vaccine. For the CDR3, the DNA is TGTGCCAGCAGCGTAGGGGTAGCGGGAGGTGGTGGTGAGCAGTTCTTC. Translating it yields CASSVGVAGGGGEQFF.